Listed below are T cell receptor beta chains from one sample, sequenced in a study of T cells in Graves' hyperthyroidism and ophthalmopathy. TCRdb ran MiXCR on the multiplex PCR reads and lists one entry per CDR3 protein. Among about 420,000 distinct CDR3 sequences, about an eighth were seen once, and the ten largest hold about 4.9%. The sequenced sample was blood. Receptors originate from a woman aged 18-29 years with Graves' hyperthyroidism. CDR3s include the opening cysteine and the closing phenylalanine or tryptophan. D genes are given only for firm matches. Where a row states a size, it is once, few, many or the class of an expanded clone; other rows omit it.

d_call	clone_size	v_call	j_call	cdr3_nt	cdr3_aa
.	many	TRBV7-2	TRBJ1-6	TGTGCCAGCAGCTTAGGAGCCTATAATTCACCCCTCCACTTT	CASSLGAYNSPLHF
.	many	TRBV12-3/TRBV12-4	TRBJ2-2	TGTGCCAGCAGTTCCGGGACTTTGAACACCGGGGAGCTGTTTTTT	CASSSGTLNTGELFF
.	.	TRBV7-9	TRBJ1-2	TGTGCCAGCAGCTTACCCGGCACGGGGGACCCGAACTATGGCTACACCTTC	CASSLPGTGDPNYGYTF
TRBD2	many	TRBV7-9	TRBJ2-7	TGTGCCAGCAGCCGATCGAGCGGGACGACCTCCTACGAGCAGTACTTC	CASSRSSGTTSYEQYF
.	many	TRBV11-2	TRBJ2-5	TGTGCCAGCAGCCCCCAGGGGGAGACCCAGTACTTC	CASSPQGETQYF
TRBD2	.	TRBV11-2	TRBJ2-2	TGTGCCAGCAGCCTTTCTAGCGGGCGAAACACCGGGGAGCTGTTTTTT	CASSLSSGRNTGELFF
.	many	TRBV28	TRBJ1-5	TGTGCCAGCAGTCGACCGGAAAATCAGCCCCAGCATTTT	CASSRPENQPQHF
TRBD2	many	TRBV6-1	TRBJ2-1	TGTGCCAGCAGTGCCCATAGCGGGAGAAGCAATGAGCAGTTCTTC	CASSAHSGRSNEQFF
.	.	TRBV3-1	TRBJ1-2	TGTGCCAGCAGCCAAGATAGTGTAGGACGGTCCGGGGGCTACACCTTC	CASSQDSVGRSGGYTF
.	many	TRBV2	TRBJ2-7	TGTGCCACCGGTATGAGGGGGGAAGGGGAGCAGTACTTC	CATGMRGEGEQYF
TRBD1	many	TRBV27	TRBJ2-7	TGTGCCAGCAGTTTAGCGACAGGGGGTGTCTACGAGCAGTACTTC	CASSLATGGVYEQYF
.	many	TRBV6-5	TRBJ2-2	TGTGCCAGCAGTTACTCGAGACGGACAAGCACCGGGGAGCTGTTTTTT	CASSYSRRTSTGELFF
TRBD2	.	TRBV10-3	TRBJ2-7	TGTGCCACTGATCTAGCGGGAGTCCACGAGCAGTACTTC	CATDLAGVHEQYF
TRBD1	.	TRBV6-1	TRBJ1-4	TGTGCCAGCAGCCAGGGGACAGGGAGAGGGGCAACTAATGAAAAACTGTTTTTT	CASSQGTGRGATNEKLFF
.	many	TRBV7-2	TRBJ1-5	TGTGCCAGCAGCTTAGCGGGAAGATATAGCAATCAGCCCCAGCATTTT	CASSLAGRYSNQPQHF
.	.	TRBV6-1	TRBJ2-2	TGTGCCAGCAGCCCTTCAGTCCCCGGGGAGCTGTTTTTT	CASSPSVPGELFF
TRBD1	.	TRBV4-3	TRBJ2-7	TGCGCCAGCAGCCAAGAGACAGGGAACGAGCAGTACTTC	CASSQETGNEQYF